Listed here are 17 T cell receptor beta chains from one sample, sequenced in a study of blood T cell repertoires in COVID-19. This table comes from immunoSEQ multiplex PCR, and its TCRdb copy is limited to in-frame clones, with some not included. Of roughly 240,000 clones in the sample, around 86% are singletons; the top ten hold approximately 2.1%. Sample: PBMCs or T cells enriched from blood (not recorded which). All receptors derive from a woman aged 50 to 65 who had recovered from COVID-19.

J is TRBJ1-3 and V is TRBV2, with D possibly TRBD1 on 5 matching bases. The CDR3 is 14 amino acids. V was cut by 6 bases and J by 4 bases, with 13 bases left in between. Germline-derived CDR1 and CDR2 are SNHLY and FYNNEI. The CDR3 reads CASRRRVSGNTIYF. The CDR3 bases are TGTGCCAGCAGACGCAGGGTAAGCGGAAACACCATATATTTT.

The CDR3 loop reads CASSPRYGNTIYF. For the CDR3, the DNA is TGCGCCAGCAGCCCACGGTATGGAAACACCATATATTTT. J is TRBJ1-3 and V is TRBV4-1; D not certain. The CDR3 is 13 amino acids. CDR1 is MGHRA, CDR2 YSYEKL, per germline. V lost 4 bases and J 3 bases, leaving 7 bases between the germline ends.

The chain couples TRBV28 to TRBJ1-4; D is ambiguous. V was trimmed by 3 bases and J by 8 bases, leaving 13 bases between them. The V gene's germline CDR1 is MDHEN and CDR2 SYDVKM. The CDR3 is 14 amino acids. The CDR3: CASSFEGMQEKLFF. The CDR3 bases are TGTGCCAGCAGTTTCGAGGGTATGCAGGAAAAACTGTTTTTT.

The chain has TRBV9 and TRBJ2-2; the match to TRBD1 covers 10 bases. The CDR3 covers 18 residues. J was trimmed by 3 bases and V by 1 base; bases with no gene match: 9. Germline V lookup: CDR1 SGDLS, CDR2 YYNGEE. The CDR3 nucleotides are TGTGCCAGCAGCGTAAACAAGAAGACAGGGGGCGACACCGGGGAGCTGTTTTTT. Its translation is CASSVNKKTGGDTGELFF.

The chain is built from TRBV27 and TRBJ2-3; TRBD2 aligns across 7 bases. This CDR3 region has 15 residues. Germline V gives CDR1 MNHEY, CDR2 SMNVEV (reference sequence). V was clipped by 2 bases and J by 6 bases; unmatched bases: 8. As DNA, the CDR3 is TGTGCCAGCAGTTTACGGGCGGGAGCCACCGATACGCAGTATTTT. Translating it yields CASSLRAGATDTQYF.

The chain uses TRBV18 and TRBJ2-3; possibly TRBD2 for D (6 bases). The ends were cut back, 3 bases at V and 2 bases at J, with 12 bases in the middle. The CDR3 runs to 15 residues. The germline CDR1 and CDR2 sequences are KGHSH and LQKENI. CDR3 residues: CASSPSGSTTDTQYF. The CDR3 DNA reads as TGTGCCAGCTCACCGAGCGGGTCTACCACAGATACGCAGTATTTT.

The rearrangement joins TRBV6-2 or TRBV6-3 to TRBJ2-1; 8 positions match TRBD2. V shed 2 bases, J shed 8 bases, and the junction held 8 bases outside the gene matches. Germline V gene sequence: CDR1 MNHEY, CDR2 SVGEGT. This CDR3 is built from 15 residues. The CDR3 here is CASSYAGTSLHEQFF. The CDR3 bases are TGTGCCAGCAGTTACGCCGGGACTAGTCTTCATGAGCAGTTCTTC.

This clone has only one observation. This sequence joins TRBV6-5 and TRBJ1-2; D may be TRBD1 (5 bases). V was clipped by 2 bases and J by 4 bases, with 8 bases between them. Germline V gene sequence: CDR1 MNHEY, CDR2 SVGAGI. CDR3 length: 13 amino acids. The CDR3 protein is CASSYGAVYGYTF. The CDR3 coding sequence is TGTGCCAGCAGTTACGGGGCAGTCTATGGCTACACCTTC.

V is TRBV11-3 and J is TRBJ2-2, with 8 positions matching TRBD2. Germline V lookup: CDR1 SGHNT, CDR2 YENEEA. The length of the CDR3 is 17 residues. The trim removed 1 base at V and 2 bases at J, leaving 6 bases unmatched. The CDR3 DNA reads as TGTGCCAGCAGCTTAGGATGGCGGGGGGTAAACACCGGGGAGCTGTTTTTT. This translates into CASSLGWRGVNTGELFF.

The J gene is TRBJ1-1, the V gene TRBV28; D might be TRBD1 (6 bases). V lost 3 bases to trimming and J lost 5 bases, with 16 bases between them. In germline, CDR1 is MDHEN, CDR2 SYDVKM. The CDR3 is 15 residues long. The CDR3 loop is CASSFSTGRSTEAFF. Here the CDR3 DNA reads TGTGCCAGCAGTTTTTCTACAGGGAGAAGTACTGAAGCTTTCTTT.

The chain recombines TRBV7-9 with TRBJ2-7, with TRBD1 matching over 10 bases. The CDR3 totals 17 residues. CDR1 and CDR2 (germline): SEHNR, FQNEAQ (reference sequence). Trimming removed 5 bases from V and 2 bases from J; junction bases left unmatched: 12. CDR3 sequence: CASSVTGGLGLTYEQYF. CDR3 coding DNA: TGTGCCAGCAGCGTGACAGGGGGCCTCGGGCTGACCTACGAGCAGTACTTC.

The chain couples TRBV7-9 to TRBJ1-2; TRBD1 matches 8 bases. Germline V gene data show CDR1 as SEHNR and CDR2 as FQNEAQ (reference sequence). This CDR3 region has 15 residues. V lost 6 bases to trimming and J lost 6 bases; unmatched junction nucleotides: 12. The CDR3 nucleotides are TGTGCCAGCAGAGCACAGGGGGTGGGAGAGGATGGCTACACCTTC. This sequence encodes CASRAQGVGEDGYTF.

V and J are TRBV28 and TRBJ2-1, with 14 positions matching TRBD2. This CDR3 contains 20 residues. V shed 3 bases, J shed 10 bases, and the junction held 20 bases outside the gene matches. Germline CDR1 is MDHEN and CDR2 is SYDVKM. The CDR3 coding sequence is TGTGCCAGCAGTTTGCGGACGGGTCTAGGCGGGACTAGCGGGAGACGCGAGCAGTTCTTC. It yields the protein CASSLRTGLGGTSGRREQFF.

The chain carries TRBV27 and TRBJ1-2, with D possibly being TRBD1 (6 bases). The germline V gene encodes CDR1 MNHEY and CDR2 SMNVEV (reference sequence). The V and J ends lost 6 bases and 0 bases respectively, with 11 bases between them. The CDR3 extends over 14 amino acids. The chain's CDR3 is CASSPQGPNYGYTF. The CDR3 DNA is TGTGCCAGCAGCCCACAGGGACCTAACTATGGCTACACCTTC.

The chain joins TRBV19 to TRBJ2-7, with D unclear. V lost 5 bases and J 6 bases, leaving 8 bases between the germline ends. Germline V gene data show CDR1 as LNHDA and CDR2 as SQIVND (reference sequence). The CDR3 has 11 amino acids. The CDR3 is CASSQRSEQYF. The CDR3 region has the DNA TGTGCCAGTAGTCAACGGAGCGAGCAGTACTTC.

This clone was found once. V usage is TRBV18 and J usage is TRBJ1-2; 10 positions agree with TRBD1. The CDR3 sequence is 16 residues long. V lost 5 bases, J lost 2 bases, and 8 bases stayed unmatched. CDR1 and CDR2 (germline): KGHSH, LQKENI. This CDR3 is CASSRQGALENYGYTF. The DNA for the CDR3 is TGTGCCAGCTCAAGACAGGGGGCCCTTGAAAACTATGGCTACACCTTC.

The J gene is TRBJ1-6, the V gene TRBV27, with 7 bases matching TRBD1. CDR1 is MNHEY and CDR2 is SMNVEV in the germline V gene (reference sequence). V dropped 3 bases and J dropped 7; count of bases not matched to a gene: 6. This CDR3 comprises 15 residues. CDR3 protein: CASSFMAGGNSPLHF. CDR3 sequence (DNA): TGTGCCAGCAGTTTTATGGCAGGGGGGAATTCACCCCTCCACTTT.